There are a few counts of the clone carrying this TCR beta chain. The antigen remains undetermined. CDR1 and CDR2 from the germline V gene are MNHEY and SVGAGI. J was trimmed by 3 bases and V by 6 bases; bases with no gene match: 9. The CDR3 is 15 residues long. Combining a sample-barcoded 5' primer with a J-beta primer mix, a second PCR ran for roughly 7 to 11 cycles. TCRdb re-called the 5' RACE reads with MiXCR, one entry per CDR3 protein. The sample has about 1.5 million distinct CDR3 sequences, approximately 42% seen once; the top ten hold about 3.8%. The sample comes from a study of blood T cells in healthy people across ages. Broader study findings: There was a strong correlation between TCR beta diversity and naive T cell percentage. Long-lived donors exceeded aged donors in naive CD4+ cells and diversity.

RNA extraction gave at least 5 micrograms of total RNA per sample. The sequenced sample was blood. The genes are TRBV6-5 and TRBJ2-7; 9 nucleotides align to TRBD1. This TCR was sampled from a woman between 18 and 29 years old in good health. CDR3 sequence (DNA): TGTGCCAGCAGCCGAGGGACAGGGCATAACTACGAGCAGTACTTC. It translates to CASSRGTGHNYEQYF.